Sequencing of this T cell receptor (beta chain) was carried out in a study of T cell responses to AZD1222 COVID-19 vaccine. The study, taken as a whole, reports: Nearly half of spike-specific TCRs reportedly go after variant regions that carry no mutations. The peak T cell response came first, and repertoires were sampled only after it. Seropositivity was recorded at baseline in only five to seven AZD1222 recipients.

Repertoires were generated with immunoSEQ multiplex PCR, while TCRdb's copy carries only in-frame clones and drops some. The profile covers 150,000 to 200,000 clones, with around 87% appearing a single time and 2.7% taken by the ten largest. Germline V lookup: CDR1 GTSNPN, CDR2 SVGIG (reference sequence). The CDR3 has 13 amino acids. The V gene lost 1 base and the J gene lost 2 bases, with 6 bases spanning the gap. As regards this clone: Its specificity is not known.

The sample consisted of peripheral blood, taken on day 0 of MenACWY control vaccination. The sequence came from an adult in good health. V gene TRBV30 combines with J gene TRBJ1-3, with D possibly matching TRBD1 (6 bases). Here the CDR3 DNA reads TGTGCCTGGAGTGGGACAGCTGGAAACACCATATATTTT. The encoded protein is CAWSGTAGNTIYF.